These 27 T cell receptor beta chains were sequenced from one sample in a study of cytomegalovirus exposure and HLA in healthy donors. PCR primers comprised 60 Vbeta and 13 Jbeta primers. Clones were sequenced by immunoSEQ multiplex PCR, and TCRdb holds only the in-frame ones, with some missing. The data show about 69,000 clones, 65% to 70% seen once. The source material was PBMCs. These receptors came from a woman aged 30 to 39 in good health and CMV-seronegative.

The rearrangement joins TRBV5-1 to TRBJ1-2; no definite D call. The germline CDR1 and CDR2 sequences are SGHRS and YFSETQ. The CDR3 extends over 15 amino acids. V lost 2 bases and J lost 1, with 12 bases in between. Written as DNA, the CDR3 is TGCGCCAGCAGCTTTTTGGCCGCCAGTAACTATGGCTACACCTTC. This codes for CASSFLAASNYGYTF.

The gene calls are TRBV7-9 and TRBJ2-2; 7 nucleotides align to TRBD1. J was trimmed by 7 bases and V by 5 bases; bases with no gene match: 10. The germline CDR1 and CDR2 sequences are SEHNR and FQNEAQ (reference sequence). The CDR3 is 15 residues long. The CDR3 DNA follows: TGTGCCAGCAGCCCCAGGGGGTACGGCGGCGGGGAGCTGTTTTTT. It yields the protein CASSPRGYGGGELFF.

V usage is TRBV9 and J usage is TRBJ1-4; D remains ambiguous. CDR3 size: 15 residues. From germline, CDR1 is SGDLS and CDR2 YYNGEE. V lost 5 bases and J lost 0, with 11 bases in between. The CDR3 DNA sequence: TGTGCCAGCAGTGCGGGCCTTACAACTAATGAAAAACTGTTTTTT. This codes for CASSAGLTTNEKLFF.

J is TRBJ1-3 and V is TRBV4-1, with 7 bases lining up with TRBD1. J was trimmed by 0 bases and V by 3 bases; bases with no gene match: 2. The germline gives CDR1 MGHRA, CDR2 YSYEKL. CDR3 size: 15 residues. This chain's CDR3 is CASSQTGFSGNTIYF. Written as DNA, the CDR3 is TGCGCCAGCAGCCAGACAGGGTTCTCTGGAAACACCATATATTTT.

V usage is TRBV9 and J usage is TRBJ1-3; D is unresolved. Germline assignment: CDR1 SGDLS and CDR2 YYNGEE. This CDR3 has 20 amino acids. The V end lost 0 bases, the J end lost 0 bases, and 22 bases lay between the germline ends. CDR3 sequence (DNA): TGTGCCAGCAGCGTAGAGCCCGTAGACTCCTTCCCTGGCTCTGGAAACACCATATATTTT. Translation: CASSVEPVDSFPGSGNTIYF.

The CDR3 sequence: CASSPHRTGKNEQFF. The CDR3 nucleotides read TGTGCCAGCAGCCCACATAGGACAGGGAAAAATGAGCAGTTCTTC. The rearrangement joins TRBV7-9 to TRBJ2-1; 8 nucleotides align to TRBD1. CDR3 length: 15 amino acids. Germline CDR1 reads SEHNR; CDR2 reads FQNEAQ (reference sequence). Trimming cost V 5 bases and J 7 bases; bases outside gene matches: 10.

DNA of the CDR3: TGTGCCAGCAGCGTAGCCGCGATAGCGGGGGGGTCCACAGATACGCAGTATTTT. This gives the protein CASSVAAIAGGSTDTQYF. This chain joins TRBV9 and TRBJ2-3, with 11 bases fitting TRBD2. The CDR3 loop spans 18 amino acids. From germline, CDR1 is SGDLS and CDR2 YYNGEE. Losses at the gene ends were 0 bases for V and 2 bases for J; bases not matched to a gene: 8. The full variable domain, with the rest looked up from reference TRBV9 and TRBJ2-3, is DSGVTQTPKHLITATGQRVTLRCSPRSGDLSVYWYQQSLDQGLQFLIQYYNGEERAKGNILERFSAQQFPDLHSELNLSSLELGDSALYFCASSVAAIAGGSTDTQYFGPGTRLTVL.

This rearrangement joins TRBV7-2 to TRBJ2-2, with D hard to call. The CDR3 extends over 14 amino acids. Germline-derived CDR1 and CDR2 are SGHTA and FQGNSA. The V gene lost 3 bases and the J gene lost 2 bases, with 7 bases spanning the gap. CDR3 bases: TGTGCCAGCAGCTTGAACAGAAACACCGGGGAGCTGTTTTTT. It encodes CASSLNRNTGELFF.

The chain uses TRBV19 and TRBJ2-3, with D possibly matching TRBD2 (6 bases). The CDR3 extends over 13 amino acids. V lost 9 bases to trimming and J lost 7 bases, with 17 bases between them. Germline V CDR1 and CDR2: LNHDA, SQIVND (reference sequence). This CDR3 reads CASRDSQVYTQYF. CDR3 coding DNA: TGTGCCAGCCGGGACTCCCAGGTGTATACGCAGTATTTT.

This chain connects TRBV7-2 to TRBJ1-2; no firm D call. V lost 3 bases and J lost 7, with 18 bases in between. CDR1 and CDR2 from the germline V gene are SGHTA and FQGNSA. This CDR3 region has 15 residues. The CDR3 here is CASSFWGGSSPGYTF. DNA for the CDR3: TGTGCCAGCAGCTTTTGGGGAGGGTCCAGTCCTGGCTACACCTTC.

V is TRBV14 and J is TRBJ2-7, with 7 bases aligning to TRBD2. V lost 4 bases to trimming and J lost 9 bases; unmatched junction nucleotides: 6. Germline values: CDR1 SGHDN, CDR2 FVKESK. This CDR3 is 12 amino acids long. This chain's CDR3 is CASSPGGSGQYF. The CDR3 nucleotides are TGTGCCAGCAGCCCGGGGGGATCGGGGCAGTACTTC. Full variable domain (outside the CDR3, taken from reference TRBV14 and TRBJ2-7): EAGVTQFPSHSVIEKGQTVTLRCDPISGHDNLYWYRRVMGKEIKFLLHFVKESKQDESGMPNNRFLAERTGGTYSTLKVQPAELEDSGVYFCASSPGGSGQYFGPGTRLTVT.

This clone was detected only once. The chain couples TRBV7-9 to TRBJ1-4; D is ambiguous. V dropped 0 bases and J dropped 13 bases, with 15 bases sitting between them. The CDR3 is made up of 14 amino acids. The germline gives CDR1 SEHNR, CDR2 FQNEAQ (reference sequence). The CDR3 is CASSLADPGKGLFF. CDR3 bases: TGTGCCAGCAGCTTAGCCGACCCGGGGAAGGGACTGTTTTTT.

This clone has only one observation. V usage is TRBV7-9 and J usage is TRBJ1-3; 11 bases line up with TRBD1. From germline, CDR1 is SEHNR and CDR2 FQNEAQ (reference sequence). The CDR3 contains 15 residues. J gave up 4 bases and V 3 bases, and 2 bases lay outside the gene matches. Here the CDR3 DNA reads TGTGCCAGCAGCTTTGGACAGGGGGCCGGAAACACCATATATTTT. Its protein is CASSFGQGAGNTIYF. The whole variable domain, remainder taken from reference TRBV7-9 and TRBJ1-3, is DTGVSQNPRHKITKRGQNVTFRCDPISEHNRLYWYRQTLGQGPEFLTYFQNEAQLEKSRLLSDRFSAERPKGSFSTLEIQRTEQGDSAMYLCASSFGQGAGNTIYFGEGSWLTVV.

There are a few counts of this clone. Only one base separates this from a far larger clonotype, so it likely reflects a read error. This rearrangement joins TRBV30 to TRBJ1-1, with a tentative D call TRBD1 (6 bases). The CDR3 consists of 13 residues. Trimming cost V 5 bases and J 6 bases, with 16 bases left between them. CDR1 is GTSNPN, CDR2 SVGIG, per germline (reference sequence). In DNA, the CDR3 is TGTGCCTGGTCCCCAGGGGTTTGGGCTGAAGCTTTCTTT. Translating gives CAWSPGVWAEAFF.

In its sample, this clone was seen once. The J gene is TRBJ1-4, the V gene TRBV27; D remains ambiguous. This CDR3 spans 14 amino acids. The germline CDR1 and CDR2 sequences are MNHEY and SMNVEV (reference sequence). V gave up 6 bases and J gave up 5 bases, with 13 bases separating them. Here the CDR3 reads CASRLQGGNEKLFF. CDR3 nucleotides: TGTGCCAGCAGGCTACAAGGAGGAAATGAAAAACTGTTTTTT.

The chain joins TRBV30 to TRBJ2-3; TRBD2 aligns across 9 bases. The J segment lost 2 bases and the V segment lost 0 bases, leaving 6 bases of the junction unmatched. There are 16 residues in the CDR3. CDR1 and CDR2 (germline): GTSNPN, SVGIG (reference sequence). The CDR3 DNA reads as TGTGCCTGGAGTGTAGGAGCGGGGGGTATCACAGATACGCAGTATTTT. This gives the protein CAWSVGAGGITDTQYF.

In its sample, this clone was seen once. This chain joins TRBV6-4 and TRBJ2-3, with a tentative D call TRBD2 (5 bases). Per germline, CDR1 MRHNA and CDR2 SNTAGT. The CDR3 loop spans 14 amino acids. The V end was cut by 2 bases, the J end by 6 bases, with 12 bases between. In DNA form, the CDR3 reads TGTGCCAGCAGTGACGCAGGACTGACGGATACGCAGTATTTT. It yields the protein CASSDAGLTDTQYF.

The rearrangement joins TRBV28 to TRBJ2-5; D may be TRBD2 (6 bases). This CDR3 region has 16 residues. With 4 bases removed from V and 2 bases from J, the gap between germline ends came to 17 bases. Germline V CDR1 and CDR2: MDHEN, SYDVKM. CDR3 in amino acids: CASSSPLYGGQETQYF. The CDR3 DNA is TGTGCCAGCAGTTCCCCCCTCTACGGGGGACAAGAGACCCAGTACTTC. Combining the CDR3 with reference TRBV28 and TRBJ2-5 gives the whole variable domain DVKVTQSSRYLVKRTGEKVFLECVQDMDHENMFWYRQDPGLGLRLIYFSYDVKMKEKGDIPEGYSVSREKKERFSLILESASTNQTSMYLCASSSPLYGGQETQYFGPGTRLLVL.

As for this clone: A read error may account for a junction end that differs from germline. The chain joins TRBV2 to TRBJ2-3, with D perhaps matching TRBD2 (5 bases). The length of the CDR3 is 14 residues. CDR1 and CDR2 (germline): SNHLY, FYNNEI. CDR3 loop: CASSEGGSTDTQYF. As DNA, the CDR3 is TGTGCCAGCAGCGAAGGAGGAAGCACAGATACGCAGTATTTT. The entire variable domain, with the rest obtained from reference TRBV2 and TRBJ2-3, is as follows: EPEVTQTPSHQVTQMGQEVILRCVPISNHLYFYWYRQILGQKVEFLVSFYNNEISEKSEIFDDQFSVERPDGSNFTLKIRSTKLEDSAMYFCASSEGGSTDTQYFGPGTRLTVL.

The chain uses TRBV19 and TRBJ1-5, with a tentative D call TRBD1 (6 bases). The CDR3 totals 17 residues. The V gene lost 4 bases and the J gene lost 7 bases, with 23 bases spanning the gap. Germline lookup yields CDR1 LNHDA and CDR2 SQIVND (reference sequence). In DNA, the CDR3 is TGTGCCAGTAGTACGACAGGCCTCTCGCGTAATGGCCAGCCCCAGCATTTT. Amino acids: CASSTTGLSRNGQPQHF. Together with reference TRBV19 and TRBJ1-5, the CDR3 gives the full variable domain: DGGITQSPKYLFRKEGQNVTLSCEQNLNHDAMYWYRQDPGQGLRLIYYSQIVNDFQKGDIAEGYSVSREKKESFPLTVTSAQKNPTAFYLCASSTTGLSRNGQPQHFGDGTRLSIL.

The CDR3 DNA reads TGTGCCAGCACCCTACAAAGCGGGACTGAAGCTTTCTTT. Encoded protein: CASTLQSGTEAFF. The V gene is TRBV6-6, the J gene TRBJ1-1; D is unresolved. The CDR3 extends over 13 amino acids. Trimming removed 7 bases from V and 5 bases from J, with 14 bases in between. Germline V gene sequence: CDR1 MNHNY, CDR2 SVGAGI (reference sequence).

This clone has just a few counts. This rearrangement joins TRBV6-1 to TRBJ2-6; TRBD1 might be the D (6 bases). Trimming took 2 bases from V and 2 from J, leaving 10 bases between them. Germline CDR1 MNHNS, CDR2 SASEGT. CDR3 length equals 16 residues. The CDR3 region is CASSEQSGAGANVLTF. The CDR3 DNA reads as TGTGCCAGCAGTGAACAGTCAGGGGCTGGGGCCAACGTCCTGACTTTC.

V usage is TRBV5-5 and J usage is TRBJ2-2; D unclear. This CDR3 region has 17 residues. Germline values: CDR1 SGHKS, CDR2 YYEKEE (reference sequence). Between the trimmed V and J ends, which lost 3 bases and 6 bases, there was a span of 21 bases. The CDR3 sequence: CASSSTSAPVRSGELFF. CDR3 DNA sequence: TGTGCCAGCAGCTCCACGAGCGCCCCCGTTCGATCCGGGGAGCTGTTTTTT.

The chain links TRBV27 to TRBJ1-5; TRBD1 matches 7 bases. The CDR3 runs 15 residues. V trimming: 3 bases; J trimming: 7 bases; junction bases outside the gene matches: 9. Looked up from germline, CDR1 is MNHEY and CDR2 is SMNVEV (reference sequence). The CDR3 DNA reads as TGTGCCAGCAGTTTCCTAGGGGGCTACGGGCAGCCCCAGCATTTT. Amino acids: CASSFLGGYGQPQHF.

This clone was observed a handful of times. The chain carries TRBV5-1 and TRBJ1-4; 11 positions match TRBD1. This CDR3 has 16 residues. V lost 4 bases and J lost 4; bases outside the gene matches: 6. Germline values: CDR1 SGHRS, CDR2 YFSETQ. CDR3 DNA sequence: TGCGCCAGCAGCCGAGGACAGGGGGCACGTAATGAAAAACTGTTTTTT. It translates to CASSRGQGARNEKLFF.

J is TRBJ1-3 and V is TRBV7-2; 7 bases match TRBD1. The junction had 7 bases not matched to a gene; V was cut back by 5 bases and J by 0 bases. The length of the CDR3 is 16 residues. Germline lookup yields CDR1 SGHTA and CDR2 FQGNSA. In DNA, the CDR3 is TGTGCCAGCAGCATTGGCGGGACAGTCTCTGGAAACACCATATATTTT. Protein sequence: CASSIGGTVSGNTIYF.

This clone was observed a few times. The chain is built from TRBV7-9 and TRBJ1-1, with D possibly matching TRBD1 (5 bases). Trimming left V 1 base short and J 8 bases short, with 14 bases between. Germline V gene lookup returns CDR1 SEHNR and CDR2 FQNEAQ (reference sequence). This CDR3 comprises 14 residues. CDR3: CASSLERQRREAFF. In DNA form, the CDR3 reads TGTGCCAGCAGCTTAGAACGACAGCGAAGAGAAGCTTTCTTT.